This TCR beta chain was obtained from a study of cytomegalovirus exposure and HLA in healthy donors. Study-wide findings and caveats: Roughly uniform depth of sequencing across donors was assumed in presence/absence analyses. In terms of immune exposure information, only CMV serostatus was available.

Concerning this clone: Its specificity is not known.

The PCR used 60 Vbeta and 13 Jbeta primers. Sequencing used immunoSEQ multiplex PCR; TCRdb keeps in-frame clones, though not all of them. The repertoire consists of around 220,000 clones, with approximately 79% occurring once and the leading ten covering 1.5% to 2%. The sequence was obtained from a man aged 18 to 29 in good health and CMV-seronegative. Sequenced: PBMCs.

CDR3 DNA sequence: TGTGCCAGCAGCTTGGTCTTAAGAGGGAAAGAAGAGACCCAGTACTTC. This translates into CASSLVLRGKEETQYF. The chain couples TRBV5-8 to TRBJ2-5; D is perhaps TRBD2 (5 bases). With 0 bases removed from V and 3 bases from J, the gap between germline ends came to 15 bases. The CDR3 spans 16 residues. CDR1 and CDR2 from the germline V gene are SGHTS and YDEGEE.